What follows are 2 T cell receptor beta chains derived from one specimen sequenced in a study of cytomegalovirus exposure and HLA in healthy donors. The PCR ran on 60 Vbeta and 13 Jbeta primers. Using immunoSEQ multiplex PCR, the repertoire was profiled, and TCRdb retains in-frame clones only, with some absent. The sample shows some 200,000 clones, 77% of them seen only once. Sequencing was performed on PBMCs. These receptor sequences come from a woman aged 55-69 years in good health and CMV-seropositive.

The gene calls are TRBV6-1 and TRBJ1-3, with TRBD1 matching over 7 bases. Germline lookup yields CDR1 MNHNS and CDR2 SASEGT. The junction had 4 bases not matched to a gene; V was cut back by 6 bases and J by 2 bases. The CDR3 length is 14 residues. CDR3: CASRQGEAGNTIYF. The CDR3 coding sequence is TGTGCCAGCAGGCAGGGGGAGGCTGGAAACACCATATATTTT.

V gene TRBV4-3 combines with J gene TRBJ1-1; no clear D gene. Between the trimmed V and J ends, which lost 0 bases and 1 base, there was a span of 6 bases. CDR1 is LGHNA and CDR2 is YSLEER in the germline V gene. The CDR3 spans 14 residues. The CDR3 coding sequence is TGCGCCAGCAGCCAAGATAGCAGGAACACTGAAGCTTTCTTT. This translates into CASSQDSRNTEAFF.